These 20 T cell receptor beta chains were sequenced from one sample in a study of CD8 T cells in Susac syndrome. Reverse transcription of 0.5 to 1 ug RNA was performed with random hexamers. MiXCR was run by TCRdb on the immunoSEQ multiplex PCR reads, yielding one entry per CDR3 protein. The sample lists about 160,000 distinct CDR3 sequences, 92% occurring once. The specimen sequenced was CD4+ T cells from PBMCs. The receptor set was obtained from a human donor in good health.

The chain is built from TRBV28 and TRBJ2-1, with 8 positions matching TRBD1. The CDR3 spans 16 residues. V was pared by 6 bases and J by 2 bases, with 9 bases of the junction left unmatched. The V gene's germline CDR1 is MDHEN and CDR2 SYDVKM. This chain's CDR3 is CASRGTLDRAYNEQFF. CDR3 nucleotide sequence: TGTGCCAGCAGGGGTACGTTGGACAGGGCCTACAATGAGCAGTTCTTC.

This chain connects TRBV3-1 to TRBJ2-1; D gene unclear. CDR1 and CDR2 from the germline V gene are LGHDT and YNNKEL (reference sequence). CDR3 length equals 13 residues. V lost 3 bases and J lost 5, with 8 bases in between. In DNA form, the CDR3 reads TGTGCCAGCAGCCACTTCACCAACAATGAGCAGTTCTTC. Amino acid sequence: CASSHFTNNEQFF.

The chain employs TRBV7-9 and TRBJ2-2; D could derive from TRBD1 or TRBD2 (5 bases each). The CDR3 contains 14 residues. CDR1 SEHNR and CDR2 FQNEAQ come from the germline V gene (reference sequence). The V end lost 2 bases, the J end lost 4 bases, and 8 bases lay between the germline ends. This CDR3 is CASSLSGPTGELFF. Written as DNA, the CDR3 is TGTGCCAGCAGCTTATCGGGGCCCACCGGGGAGCTGTTTTTT. Drawing the rest from reference TRBV7-9 and TRBJ2-2, the complete variable domain is DTGVSQNPRHKITKRGQNVTFRCDPISEHNRLYWYRQTLGQGPEFLTYFQNEAQLEKSRLLSDRFSAERPKGSFSTLEIQRTEQGDSAMYLCASSLSGPTGELFFGEGSRLTVL.

This clonotype was observed once. The chain couples TRBV10-1 to TRBJ1-2; 7 positions match TRBD1. The CDR3 is 11 amino acids. J was trimmed by 4 bases and V by 8 bases; bases with no gene match: 1. Germline V CDR1 and CDR2: WNHNN, SYGVQD (reference sequence). The DNA of the CDR3 is TGCGCCAGCGGGGACAGCTATGGCTACACCTTC. It encodes CASGDSYGYTF.

V is TRBV18 and J is TRBJ2-7; D gene unclear. The length of the CDR3 is 13 residues. Germline V gives CDR1 KGHSH, CDR2 LQKENI. V was pared by 6 bases and J by 3 bases, with 12 bases between. The DNA for the CDR3 is TGTGCCAGCTCGTTGAGGACGGACTACGAGCAGTACTTC. Translating gives CASSLRTDYEQYF.

The V call is TRBV12-3 or TRBV12-4, the J call TRBJ2-7; 10 bases are a match to TRBD1. J was trimmed by 5 bases and V by 5 bases; bases with no gene match: 6. The CDR3 runs 14 residues. CDR3 nucleotide sequence: TGTGCCAGCAGTCGCCCGGGACAGGGGCACGAGCAGTACTTC. Translation gives CASSRPGQGHEQYF.

This clonotype was detected only once. This chain connects TRBV28 to TRBJ2-1; the D is unclear. V dropped 6 bases and J dropped 3 bases, with 3 bases sitting between them. Germline V gene data show CDR1 as MDHEN and CDR2 as SYDVKM. This CDR3 comprises 11 residues. CDR3 region: CASRGYNEQFF. The DNA of the CDR3 is TGTGCCAGCAGGGGCTACAATGAGCAGTTCTTC.

The V and J genes are TRBV25-1 and TRBJ2-5; TRBD1 matches at 7 bases. The V gene end was trimmed by 3 bases and the J gene end by 0 bases; junction bases not matched to a gene: 4. The CDR3 runs to 15 residues. Germline V gene data show CDR1 as MGHDK and CDR2 as SYGVNS. The CDR3 DNA reads TGTGCCAGCAGTGACGACAGGGAGTACCAAGAGACCCAGTACTTC. Protein product: CASSDDREYQETQYF.

The rearrangement joins TRBV28 to TRBJ1-5; perhaps TRBD1 as D (5 bases). V was clipped by 5 bases and J by 5 bases, with 19 bases between them. Germline-derived CDR1 and CDR2 are MDHEN and SYDVKM. The CDR3 runs to 16 residues. In DNA, the CDR3 is TGTGCCAGCAGTCCTATCCAATCCACAGGTCATCAGCCCCAGCATTTT. Amino acid sequence: CASSPIQSTGHQPQHF.

V is TRBV2 and J is TRBJ2-3; D possibly corresponds to TRBD2 (6 bases). The CDR3 loop spans 13 amino acids. Trimming pared 7 bases from V and 2 bases from J, leaving 10 bases between. Germline assignment: CDR1 SNHLY and CDR2 FYNNEI. The CDR3 protein is CASKEGTTDTQYF. CDR3 DNA: TGTGCCAGCAAGGAGGGAACCACAGATACGCAGTATTTT. The whole variable domain, filled in from reference TRBV2 and TRBJ2-3, reads EPEVTQTPSHQVTQMGQEVILRCVPISNHLYFYWYRQILGQKVEFLVSFYNNEISEKSEIFDDQFSVERPDGSNFTLKIRSTKLEDSAMYFCASKEGTTDTQYFGPGTRLTVL.

CDR3 protein: CASSTQEGQETQYF. Written as DNA, the CDR3 is TGTGCCAGCAGCACCCAGGAGGGCCAAGAGACCCAGTACTTC. V is TRBV14 and J is TRBJ2-5; tentatively, D is TRBD2 (6 bases). The CDR3 length is 14 residues. The germline V gene encodes CDR1 SGHDN and CDR2 FVKESK. V lost 5 bases and J 1 base, leaving 11 bases between the germline ends.

The genes are TRBV7-9 and TRBJ2-5, with D maybe TRBD2 (6 bases). V gave up 5 bases and J gave up 0 bases, with 16 bases separating them. CDR1 and CDR2 (germline): SEHNR, FQNEAQ (reference sequence). The CDR3 has 16 residues. CDR3 loop: CASSPGTRTYQETQYF. DNA of the CDR3: TGTGCCAGCAGCCCCGGGACTCGTACGTACCAAGAGACCCAGTACTTC.

The rearrangement uses TRBV5-1 and TRBJ2-5, with TRBD1 identical over 12 bases. Unmatched junction bases numbered 10, after V lost 5 bases and J lost 2 bases. This CDR3 is 17 amino acids long. CDR1 and CDR2 (germline): SGHRS, YFSETQ. The chain's CDR3 is CASRSGQGALIQETQYF. The CDR3 coding sequence is TGCGCCAGCAGGTCGGGACAGGGGGCGCTTATTCAAGAGACCCAGTACTTC.

Notes on this clonotype: Germline is not matched at one junction end, which may reflect a read error. The chain is built from TRBV9 and TRBJ2-3; D gene uncertain. This CDR3 region has 14 residues. CDR1 is SGDLS and CDR2 is YYNGEE in the germline V gene. The CDR3 protein is CASSVRSSRDTQYF. DNA of the CDR3: TGTGCCAGCAGCGTGCGGTCGAGCAGAGATACGCAGTATTTT. Variable domain in full (rest from reference TRBV9 and TRBJ2-3): DSGVTQTPKHLITATGQRVTLRCSPRSGDLSVYWYQQSLDQGLQFLIQYYNGEERAKGNILERFSAQQFPDLHSELNLSSLELGDSALYFCASSVRSSRDTQYFGPGTRLTVL.

The J gene is TRBJ2-2, the V gene TRBV5-1; 8 nucleotides agree with TRBD2. The CDR3 length is 16 residues. Germline CDR1 reads SGHRS; CDR2 reads YFSETQ. The junction had 6 bases not matched to a gene; V was cut back by 0 bases and J by 5 bases. In DNA, the CDR3 is TGCGCCAGCAGCTTGGTGGGACTAGGATATACCGGGGAGCTGTTTTTT. It specifies CASSLVGLGYTGELFF.

The rearrangement uses TRBV3-1 and TRBJ2-7; D is unclear. CDR1 is LGHDT and CDR2 is YNNKEL in the germline V gene (reference sequence). The length of the CDR3 is 12 residues. The V gene lost 4 bases and the J gene lost 6 bases, with 10 bases spanning the gap. The chain's CDR3 is CASSPSIGEQYF. CDR3 in DNA: TGTGCCAGCAGCCCATCGATTGGCGAGCAGTACTTC.

This chain connects TRBV28 to TRBJ2-5; 7 nucleotides match TRBD1. J lost 1 base, V lost 6 bases, and 5 bases had no gene match. CDR3 length: 14 amino acids. Germline-derived CDR1 and CDR2 are MDHEN and SYDVKM. The CDR3 DNA reads as TGTGCCAGCAGCCCCGGACAGGTCCAAGAGACCCAGTACTTC. Translating gives CASSPGQVQETQYF.

The chain links TRBV6-5 to TRBJ2-7; 13 bases match TRBD2. With 6 bases clipped from V and 5 bases from J, the junction kept 1 base outside the gene matches. The CDR3 loop spans 13 amino acids. In germline, CDR1 is MNHEY, CDR2 SVGAGI. The CDR3 spells CASRLAGGNEQYF. In DNA, the CDR3 is TGTGCCAGCAGACTAGCGGGGGGGAACGAGCAGTACTTC.

This sequence joins TRBV12-3 or TRBV12-4 and TRBJ2-7; TRBD2 matches at 9 bases. J lost 3 bases, V lost 7 bases, and 10 bases had no gene match. This CDR3 is built from 15 residues. CDR3 sequence reads: CASTLGAGGNYEQYF. In DNA, the CDR3 is TGTGCCAGCACCCTCGGGGCGGGGGGGAACTACGAGCAGTACTTC.

CDR3 loop: CASSRMRGGNNEQFF. CDR3 nucleotides: TGTGCCAGCAGCCGCATGCGGGGGGGAAACAATGAGCAGTTCTTC. The chain combines TRBV7-6 with TRBJ2-1, with 9 bases aligning to TRBD2. V lost 5 bases and J lost 5; bases outside the gene matches: 7. This CDR3 contains 15 residues. Germline CDR1 SGHVS, CDR2 FNYEAQ.